This entry features one T cell receptor beta chain sequence. Its specificity is not known. CDR1 and CDR2 (germline): SEHNR, FQNEAQ (reference sequence). This CDR3 comprises 15 residues. J was trimmed by 0 bases and V by 5 bases; bases with no gene match: 3. The data derive from a study of early T cells in non-severe SARS-CoV-2 infection. At the level of the study: Whole-blood bulk RNA, unsorted, was sequenced, and chains were unpaired.

Individual cDNA molecules were tagged with unique molecular identifiers. Each CDR3 protein is one row after TCRdb ran MiXCR on the 5' RACE reads. The sample lists 27,000 or so distinct CDR3 sequences; about 3.8% were seen once. Study observations and caveats: Lookups in VDJdb leaned toward anti-spike CD8 responses and missed private and CD4 specificities.

The TCR comes from an adult who was a healthcare worker with PCR-confirmed SARS-CoV-2 infection or an uninfected control (not recorded which). What was sequenced was whole blood. V and J are TRBV7-9 and TRBJ2-4, with TRBD2 matching over 8 bases. This CDR3 is CASSPGGAAKNIQYF. The CDR3 nucleotides are TGTGCCAGCAGCCCGGGGGGGGCAGCCAAAAACATTCAGTACTTC.